This TCR beta chain derives from a study of tumor-infiltrating lymphocytes in primary liver carcinoma. Study details: The patients presented with primary liver carcinoma, which was managed through surgical resection. Tumor staging was T1-T3 N0M0; sizes spanned about 4.2 to 10 cm across.

Concerning this clonotype: Its antigen is still unknown.

The authors took blood RNA from unsorted whole blood and also extracted germline DNA. None of the patients had received treatment, and all had chronic HBV infection. From about 0.5 ug of total RNA, TCR beta-specific cDNA was reverse-transcribed using a constant-region primer. Libraries for TCR beta were built through three nested multiplex PCR rounds, which together made up a slightly modified ARM-PCR procedure. With TRBV1-TRBV30 forward primers and a C-beta reverse primer, the first two PCR rounds were run for about 10 cycles each. TCRdb reprocessed the multiplex PCR reads via MiXCR and lists one record per CDR3 protein. The repertoire holds fewer than 350,000 distinct CDR3 sequences, with 65% as singletons. Overall study findings and caveats: Among the pair types, tumor region pairs showed more overlap than tumor-adjacent and tumor-blood pairs.

This CDR3 is built from 15 residues. V was trimmed by 0 bases and J by 6 bases, leaving 14 bases between them. Germline V gene lookup returns CDR1 SGHRS and CDR2 YFSETQ. The rearrangement uses TRBV5-1 and TRBJ2-3; D might be TRBD1 (6 bases). Sequenced sample: peripheral blood. This clonotype was sampled from a man between 35 and 55 years old with primary liver carcinoma and hepatitis B virus infection. The CDR3 nucleotides read TGCGCCAGCAGCTTGGACCCCTCAGGGGCTGATACGCAGTATTTT. It encodes CASSLDPSGADTQYF.